This T cell receptor beta chain was recovered during a study of blood T cells in healthy people across ages. Next came a second PCR, run for about 6 to 12 cycles, which used a sample-barcoded 5' primer along with a J-beta primer mix. Each CDR3 protein gets one entry after TCRdb re-called the 5' RACE reads with MiXCR. This table holds around 650,000 distinct CDR3 sequences, approximately 30% found once. This CDR3 spans 12 amino acids. CDR1 SGHTA and CDR2 FQGNSA come from the germline V gene. V dropped 5 bases and J dropped 8 bases, with 12 bases sitting between them. The authors isolated at least 6.5 million PBMCs per sample. No fewer than 5.5 micrograms of total RNA were isolated from every sample.

The chain carries TRBV7-2 and TRBJ1-2, with D maybe TRBD1 (5 bases). Sequences were obtained from blood. The TCR was taken from a woman aged 80 or over in good health. The CDR3 spells CASSLSGGGYTF. The CDR3, as DNA: TGTGCCAGCAGCCTCAGCGGGGGAGGCTACACCTTC.